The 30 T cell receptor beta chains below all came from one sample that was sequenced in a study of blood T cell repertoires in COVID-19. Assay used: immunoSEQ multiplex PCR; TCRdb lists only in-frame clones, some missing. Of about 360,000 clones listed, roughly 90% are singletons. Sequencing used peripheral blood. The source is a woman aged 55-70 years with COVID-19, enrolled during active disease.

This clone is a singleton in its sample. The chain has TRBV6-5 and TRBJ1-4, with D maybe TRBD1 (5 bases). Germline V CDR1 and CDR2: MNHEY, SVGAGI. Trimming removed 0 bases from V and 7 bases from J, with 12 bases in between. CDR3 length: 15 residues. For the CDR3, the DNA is TGTGCCAGCAGTTACTCCGGGGGGTTCGGTGAAAAACTGTTTTTT. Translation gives CASSYSGGFGEKLFF.

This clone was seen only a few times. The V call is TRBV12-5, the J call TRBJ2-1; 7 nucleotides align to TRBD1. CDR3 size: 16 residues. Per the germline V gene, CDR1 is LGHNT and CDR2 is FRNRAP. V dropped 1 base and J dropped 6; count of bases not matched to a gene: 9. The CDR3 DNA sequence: TGTGCTAGTGGTTTGGGTGGGACAGCGGTTCCCAATGAGCAGTTCTTC. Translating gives CASGLGGTAVPNEQFF.

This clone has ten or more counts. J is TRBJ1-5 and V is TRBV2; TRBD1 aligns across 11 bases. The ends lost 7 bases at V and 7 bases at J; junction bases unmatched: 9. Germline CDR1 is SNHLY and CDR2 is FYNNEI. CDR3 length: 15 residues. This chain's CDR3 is CASTEEGTGGQPQHF. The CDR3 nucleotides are TGTGCCAGCACCGAAGAGGGGACAGGGGGACAGCCCCAGCATTTT.

The CDR3 nucleotides are TGCGCCAGCAGCCAATCTCCGTGGACAGGCCAGGGGGGCTACACCTTC. Amino acids: CASSQSPWTGQGGYTF. The chain couples TRBV4-1 to TRBJ1-2, with 7 bases identical to TRBD1. Germline V gene sequence: CDR1 MGHRA, CDR2 YSYEKL. V lost 2 bases and J lost 8; bases outside the gene matches: 14. The CDR3 is 16 amino acids.

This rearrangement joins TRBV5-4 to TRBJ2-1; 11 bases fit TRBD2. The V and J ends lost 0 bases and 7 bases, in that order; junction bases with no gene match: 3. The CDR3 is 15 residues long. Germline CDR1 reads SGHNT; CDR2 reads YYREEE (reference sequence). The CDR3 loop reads CASSLVAGGSNEQFF. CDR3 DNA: TGTGCCAGCAGCTTGGTAGCGGGGGGGAGTAATGAGCAGTTCTTC.

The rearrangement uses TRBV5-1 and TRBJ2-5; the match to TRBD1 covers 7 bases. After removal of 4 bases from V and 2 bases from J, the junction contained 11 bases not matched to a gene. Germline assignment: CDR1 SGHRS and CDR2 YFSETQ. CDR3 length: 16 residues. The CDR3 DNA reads TGCGCCAGCAGCACAACCCTGACAGGGCCACAAGAGACCCAGTACTTC. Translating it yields CASSTTLTGPQETQYF.

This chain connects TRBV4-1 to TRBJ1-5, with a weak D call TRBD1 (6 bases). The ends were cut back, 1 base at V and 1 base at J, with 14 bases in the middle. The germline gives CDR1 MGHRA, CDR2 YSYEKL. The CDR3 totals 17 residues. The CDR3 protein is CASSQVGAGASNQPQHF. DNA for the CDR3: TGCGCCAGCAGCCAAGTCGGGGCAGGGGCCAGCAATCAGCCCCAGCATTTT.

In nucleotides, the CDR3 is TGTGCCAGCAGACGACAGGGGGCAACTGAAGCTTTCTTT. Protein product: CASRRQGATEAFF. The chain combines TRBV27 with TRBJ1-1, with 10 nucleotides matching TRBD1. The CDR3 has 13 amino acids. V shed 6 bases, J shed 5 bases, and the junction held 3 bases outside the gene matches. Germline V lookup: CDR1 MNHEY, CDR2 SMNVEV (reference sequence).

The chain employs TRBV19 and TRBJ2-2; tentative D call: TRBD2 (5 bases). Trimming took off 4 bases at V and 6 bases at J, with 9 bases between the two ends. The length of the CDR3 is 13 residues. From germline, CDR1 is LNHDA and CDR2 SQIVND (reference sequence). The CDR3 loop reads CASSTGESGELFF. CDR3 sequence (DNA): TGTGCCAGTAGTACTGGGGAGTCCGGGGAGCTGTTTTTT.

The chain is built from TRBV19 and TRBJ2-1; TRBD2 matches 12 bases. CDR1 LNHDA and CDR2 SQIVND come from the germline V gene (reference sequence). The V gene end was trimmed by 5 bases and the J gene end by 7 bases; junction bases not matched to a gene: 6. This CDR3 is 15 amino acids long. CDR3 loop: CASSLLAGGRNEQFF. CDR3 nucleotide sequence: TGTGCCAGTAGTCTCCTAGCGGGGGGGCGAAATGAGCAGTTCTTC.

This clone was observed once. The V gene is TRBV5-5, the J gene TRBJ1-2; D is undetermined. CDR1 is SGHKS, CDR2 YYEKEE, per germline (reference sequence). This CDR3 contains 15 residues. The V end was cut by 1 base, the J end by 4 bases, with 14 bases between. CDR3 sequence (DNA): TGTGCCAGCAGCTTGTCGGTCGGAGAGGGCTATGGCTACACCTTC. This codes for CASSLSVGEGYGYTF.

CDR3 DNA sequence: TGTGCCAGCAGCTTAGCCGGGACAGAAAACTACGAGCAGTACTTC. Encoded protein: CASSLAGTENYEQYF. The gene calls are TRBV7-9 and TRBJ2-7; TRBD1 agrees at 7 bases. V trimming: 0 bases; J trimming: 3 bases; junction bases outside the gene matches: 5. Germline V gene lookup returns CDR1 SEHNR and CDR2 FQNEAQ (reference sequence). The CDR3 is 15 amino acids. Based on the CDR3 plus reference TRBV7-9 and TRBJ2-7, the full variable domain is DTGVSQNPRHKITKRGQNVTFRCDPISEHNRLYWYRQTLGQGPEFLTYFQNEAQLEKSRLLSDRFSAERPKGSFSTLEIQRTEQGDSAMYLCASSLAGTENYEQYFGPGTRLTVT.

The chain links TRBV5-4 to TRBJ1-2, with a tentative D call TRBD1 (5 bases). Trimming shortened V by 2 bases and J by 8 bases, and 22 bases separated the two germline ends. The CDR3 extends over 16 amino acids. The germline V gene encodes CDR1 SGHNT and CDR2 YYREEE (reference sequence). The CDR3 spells CASSFSSGTFHRGYTF. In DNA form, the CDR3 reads TGTGCCAGCAGCTTTTCATCCGGGACTTTCCACCGGGGCTACACCTTC.

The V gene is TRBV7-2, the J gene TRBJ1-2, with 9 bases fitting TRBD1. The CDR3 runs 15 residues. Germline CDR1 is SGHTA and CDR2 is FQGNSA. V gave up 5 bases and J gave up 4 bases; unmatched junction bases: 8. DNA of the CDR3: TGTGCCAGCAGCGACAACAGGGGGCGCTTCTATGGCTACACCTTC. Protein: CASSDNRGRFYGYTF.

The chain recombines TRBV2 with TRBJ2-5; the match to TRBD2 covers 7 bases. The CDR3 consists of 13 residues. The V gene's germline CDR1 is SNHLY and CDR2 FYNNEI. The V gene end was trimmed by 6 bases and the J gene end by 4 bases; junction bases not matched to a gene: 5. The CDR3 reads CASRDGLGETQYF. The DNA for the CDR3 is TGTGCCAGCAGGGACGGACTAGGAGAGACCCAGTACTTC.

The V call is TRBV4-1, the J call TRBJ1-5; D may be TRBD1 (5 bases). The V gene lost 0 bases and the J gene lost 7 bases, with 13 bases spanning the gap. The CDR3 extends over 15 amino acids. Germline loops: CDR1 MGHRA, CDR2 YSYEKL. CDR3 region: CASSQDWGDWQPQHF. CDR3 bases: TGCGCCAGCAGCCAAGATTGGGGGGATTGGCAGCCCCAGCATTTT.

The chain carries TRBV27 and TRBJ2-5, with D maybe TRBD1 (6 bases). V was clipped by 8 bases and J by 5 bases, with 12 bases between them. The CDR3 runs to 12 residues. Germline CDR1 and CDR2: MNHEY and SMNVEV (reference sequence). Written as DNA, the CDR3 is TGTGCCAGCGCACAGGGATCGGAGACCCAGTACTTC. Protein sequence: CASAQGSETQYF.

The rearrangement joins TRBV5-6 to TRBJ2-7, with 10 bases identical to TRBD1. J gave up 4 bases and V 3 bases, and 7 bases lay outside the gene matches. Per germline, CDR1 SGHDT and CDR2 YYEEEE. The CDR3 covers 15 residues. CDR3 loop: CASSYMTGGGYEQYF. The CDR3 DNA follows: TGTGCCAGCAGCTACATGACAGGGGGCGGGTACGAGCAGTACTTC.

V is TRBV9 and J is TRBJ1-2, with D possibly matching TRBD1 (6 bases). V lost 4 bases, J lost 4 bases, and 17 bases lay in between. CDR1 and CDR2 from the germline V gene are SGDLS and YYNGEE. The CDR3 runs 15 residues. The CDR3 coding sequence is TGTGCCAGCAGCACAGATCAGGGGCCTGGCTATGGCTACACCTTC. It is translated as CASSTDQGPGYGYTF. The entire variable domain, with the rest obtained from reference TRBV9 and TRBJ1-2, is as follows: DSGVTQTPKHLITATGQRVTLRCSPRSGDLSVYWYQQSLDQGLQFLIQYYNGEERAKGNILERFSAQQFPDLHSELNLSSLELGDSALYFCASSTDQGPGYGYTFGSGTRLTVV.

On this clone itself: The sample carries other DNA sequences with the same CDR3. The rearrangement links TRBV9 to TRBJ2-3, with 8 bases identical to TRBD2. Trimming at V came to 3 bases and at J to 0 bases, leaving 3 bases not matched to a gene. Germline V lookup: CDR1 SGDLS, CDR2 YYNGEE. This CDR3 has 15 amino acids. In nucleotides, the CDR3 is TGTGCCAGCAGCGCGAGCGGGGGCAGCACAGATACGCAGTATTTT. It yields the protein CASSASGGSTDTQYF.

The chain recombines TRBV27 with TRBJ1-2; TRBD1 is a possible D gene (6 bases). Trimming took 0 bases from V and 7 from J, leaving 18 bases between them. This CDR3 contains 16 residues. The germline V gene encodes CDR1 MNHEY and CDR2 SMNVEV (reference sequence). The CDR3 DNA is TGTGCCAGCAGTTTATCGGCTCTGGGGGCCGGGTCTGGCTACACCTTC. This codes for CASSLSALGAGSGYTF.

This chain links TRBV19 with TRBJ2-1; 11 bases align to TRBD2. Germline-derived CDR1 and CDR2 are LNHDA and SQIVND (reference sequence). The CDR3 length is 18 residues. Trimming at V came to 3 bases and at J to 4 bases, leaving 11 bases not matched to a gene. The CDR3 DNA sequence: TGTGCCAGTAGTATGAGGCCTAGCGGGGGGTTCCCTTACAATGAGCAGTTCTTC. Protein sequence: CASSMRPSGGFPYNEQFF.

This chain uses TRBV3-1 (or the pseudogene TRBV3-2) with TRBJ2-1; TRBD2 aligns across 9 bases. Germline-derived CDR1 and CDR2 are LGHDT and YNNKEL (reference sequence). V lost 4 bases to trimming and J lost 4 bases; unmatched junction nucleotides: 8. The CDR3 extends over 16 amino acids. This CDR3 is CASSPSRSGGYNEQFF. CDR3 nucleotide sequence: TGTGCCAGCAGCCCCAGTCGTAGCGGGGGATACAATGAGCAGTTCTTC.

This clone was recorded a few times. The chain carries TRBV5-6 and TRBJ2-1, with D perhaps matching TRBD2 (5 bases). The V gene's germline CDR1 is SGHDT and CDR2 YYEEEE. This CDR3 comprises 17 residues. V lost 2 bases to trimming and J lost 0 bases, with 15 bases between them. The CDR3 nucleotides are TGTGCCAGCAGCTTTTCATCTCTGGGGAGCTCCTACAATGAGCAGTTCTTC. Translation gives CASSFSSLGSSYNEQFF.

The CDR3 bases are TGTGCCAGTCAGGGTTCCCTGAACACTGAAGCTTTCTTT. Translating it yields CASQGSLNTEAFF. The gene calls are TRBV19 and TRBJ1-1, with D possibly TRBD1 on 5 matching bases. Germline lookup yields CDR1 LNHDA and CDR2 SQIVND (reference sequence). The ends were cut back, 8 bases at V and 0 bases at J, with 10 bases in the middle. CDR3 length equals 13 residues. Drawing the rest from reference TRBV19 and TRBJ1-1, the complete variable domain is DGGITQSPKYLFRKEGQNVTLSCEQNLNHDAMYWYRQDPGQGLRLIYYSQIVNDFQKGDIAEGYSVSREKKESFPLTVTSAQKNPTAFYLCASQGSLNTEAFFGQGTRLTVV.

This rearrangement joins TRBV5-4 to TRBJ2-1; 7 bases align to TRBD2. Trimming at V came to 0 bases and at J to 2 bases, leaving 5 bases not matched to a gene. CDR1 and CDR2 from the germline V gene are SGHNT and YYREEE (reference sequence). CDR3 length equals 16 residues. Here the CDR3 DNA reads TGTGCCAGCAGCTTGGAGGCGGGGGTAGCCTACAATGAGCAGTTCTTC. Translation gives CASSLEAGVAYNEQFF.

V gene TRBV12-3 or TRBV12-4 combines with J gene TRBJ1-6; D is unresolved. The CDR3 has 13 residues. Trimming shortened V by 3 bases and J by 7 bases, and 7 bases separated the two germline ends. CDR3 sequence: CASSFSQNSPLHF. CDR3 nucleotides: TGTGCCAGCAGTTTCAGTCAGAATTCACCCCTCCACTTT.

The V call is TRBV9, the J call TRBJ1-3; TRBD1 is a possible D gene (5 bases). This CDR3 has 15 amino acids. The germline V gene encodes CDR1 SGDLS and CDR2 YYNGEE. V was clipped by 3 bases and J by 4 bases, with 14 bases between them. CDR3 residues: CASSAQQEKGNTIYF. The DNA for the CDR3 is TGTGCCAGCAGCGCCCAACAGGAGAAAGGAAACACCATATATTTT.

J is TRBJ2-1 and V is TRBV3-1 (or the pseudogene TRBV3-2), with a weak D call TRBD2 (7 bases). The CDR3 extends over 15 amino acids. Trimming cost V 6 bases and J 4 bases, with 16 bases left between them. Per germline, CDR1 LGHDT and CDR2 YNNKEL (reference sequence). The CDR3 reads CASRGGGWSYNEQFF. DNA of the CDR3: TGTGCCAGCAGAGGCGGGGGCTGGTCTTACAATGAGCAGTTCTTC.

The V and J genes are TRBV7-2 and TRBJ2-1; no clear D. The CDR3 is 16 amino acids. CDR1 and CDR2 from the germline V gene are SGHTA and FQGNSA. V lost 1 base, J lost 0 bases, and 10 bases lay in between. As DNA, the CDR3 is TGTGCCAGCAGCTTAGGAGCGCCAAGCTCCTACAATGAGCAGTTCTTC. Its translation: CASSLGAPSSYNEQFF.